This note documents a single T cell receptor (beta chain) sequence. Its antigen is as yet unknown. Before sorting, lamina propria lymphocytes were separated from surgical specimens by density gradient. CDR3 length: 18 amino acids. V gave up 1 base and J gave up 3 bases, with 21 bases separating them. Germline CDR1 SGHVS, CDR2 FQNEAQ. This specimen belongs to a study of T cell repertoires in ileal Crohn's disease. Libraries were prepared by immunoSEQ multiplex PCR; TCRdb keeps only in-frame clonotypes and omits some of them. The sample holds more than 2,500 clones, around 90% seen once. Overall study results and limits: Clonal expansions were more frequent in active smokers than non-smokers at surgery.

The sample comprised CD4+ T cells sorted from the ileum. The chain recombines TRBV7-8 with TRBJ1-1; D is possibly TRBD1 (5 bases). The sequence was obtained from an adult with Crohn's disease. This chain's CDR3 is CASSLVWGGSPGDTEAFF. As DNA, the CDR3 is TGTGCCAGCAGCTTAGTTTGGGGGGGGAGTCCCGGGGACACTGAAGCTTTCTTT.